Sequencing of this TCR beta chain was carried out in a study of cytomegalovirus exposure and HLA in healthy donors. Primers for the PCR totalled 60 Vbeta and 13 Jbeta. As originally analysed: As a later analysis found, there were about 80 million unique TCR beta chains, of which approximately 10 million were shared. Clones were sequenced by immunoSEQ multiplex PCR, and TCRdb holds only the in-frame ones, with some missing. Clone size and the V and J calls come from that table; the DNA yielded D and trimming. Of some 130,000 clones in the sample, around three quarters were seen once. The CDR3 consists of 18 residues. Germline values: CDR1 SGHRS, CDR2 YFSETQ. The junction had 19 bases not matched to a gene; V was cut back by 5 bases and J by 5 bases.

The chain has TRBV5-1 and TRBJ2-7, with 10 bases matching TRBD2. The sample taken for sequencing was PBMCs. The receptor was derived from a man aged 40-49 years in good health and CMV-seropositive. CDR3 sequence reads: CASSYSPAGGPRFNEQYF. CDR3 coding DNA: TGCGCCAGCAGTTATTCTCCAGCGGGAGGGCCTCGATTTAACGAGCAGTACTTC.